This T cell receptor beta chain was documented in a study of molecular identifiers for immune sequencing clone quantification. Per germline, CDR1 SEHNR and CDR2 FQNEAQ (reference sequence). V lost 4 bases, J lost 18 bases, and 19 bases lay in between. The CDR3 consists of 13 residues. This clonotype was detected many times. Generation of bulk TCR libraries relied on previously described methods and listed TCR primers. In TCRdb, the PCR reads were re-called with MiXCR into one record per CDR3 protein. The data show about 320,000 distinct CDR3 sequences, with about 22% seen just once and approximately 0.8% held by the top ten.

This clonotype was obtained from a human donor in good health. Some libraries in this study had Jurkat cell RNA spiked in. The chain employs TRBV7-9 and TRBJ1-6; D ambiguous. The sample taken for sequencing was naive CD8+ T cells from blood, with Jurkat cell RNA spiked in. Subset here: FACS-sorted CD8+CD4-CCR7+CD45RA+ naive T cells. The chain's CDR3 is CASSSPRAGRAHF. DNA for the CDR3: TGTGCCAGCAGCTCCCCTAGAGCAGGACGGGCCCACTTT.